This T cell receptor (beta chain) emerged from a study of blood T cell repertoires in COVID-19. Generated by immunoSEQ multiplex PCR, the TCRdb table keeps only in-frame clones and is missing some. Here the sample spans more than 200,000 clones, about four fifths being singletons. Per germline, CDR1 SGHNT and CDR2 YENEEA. The CDR3 sequence is 12 residues long. Trimming removed 5 bases from V and 6 bases from J, with 8 bases in between. The origin of this receptor is a man aged 35-49 years with active or convalescent COVID-19. The sequencing sample was made of peripheral blood. The chain employs TRBV11-3 and TRBJ2-1, with D tentatively TRBD1 (5 bases). In nucleotides, the CDR3 is TGTGCCAGCAGCCCCAGGGTCAATGAGCAGTTCTTC. Its translation is CASSPRVNEQFF.